One sample yielded the 25 T cell receptor beta chains listed below, sequenced in a study of T cell responses to AZD1222 COVID-19 vaccine (dated by TCRdb to the early 2020s). The time point label for this specimen denotes: baseline before first vaccination. To prepare the library, the immunoSEQ multiplex PCR assay was applied. Not all clones reach the TCRdb copy of this immuneACCESS table, which keeps in-frame sequences only. Checked studies attribute under half of the gap to unresolved V genes and leave the rest unexplained. The sample records 90,000 to 100,000 clones, around 89% of which are singletons. 6% to 8% of the sample is held by the ten biggest clonotypes. The sample was peripheral blood, taken on day 0 of AZD1222 vaccination. All receptors come from an adult in good health.

The chain joins TRBV29-1 to TRBJ1-2, with D possibly TRBD1 on 6 matching bases. The V end was cut by 5 bases, the J end by 4 bases, with 17 bases between. The CDR3 has 14 residues. The germline CDR1 and CDR2 sequences are SQVTM and ANQGSEA. The CDR3 loop reads CSVPTGSEGYGYTF. CDR3 nucleotides: TGCAGCGTTCCAACAGGGAGTGAGGGCTATGGCTACACCTTC. Using reference TRBV29-1 and TRBJ1-2 for the parts outside the CDR3, the full variable domain is SAVISQKPSRDICQRGTSLTIQCQVDSQVTMMFWYRQQPGQSLTLIATANQGSEATYESGFVIDKFPISRPNLTFSTLTVSNMSPEDSSIYLCSVPTGSEGYGYTFGSGTRLTVV.

In DNA form, the CDR3 reads TGCGCCAGCACCCAGGGACTAGCGGGGAGCACAGATACGCAGTATTTT. It is translated as CASTQGLAGSTDTQYF. The chain carries TRBV4-1 and TRBJ2-3, with 13 bases lining up with TRBD2. V shed 7 bases, J shed 0 bases, and the junction held 4 bases outside the gene matches. CDR1 MGHRA and CDR2 YSYEKL come from the germline V gene. The CDR3 has 16 residues.

The chain is built from TRBV28 and TRBJ2-7; maybe TRBD2 (7 bases). The CDR3 sequence is 12 residues long. Germline V gives CDR1 MDHEN, CDR2 SYDVKM. The ends were cut back, 7 bases at V and 7 bases at J, with 14 bases in the middle. The CDR3, as DNA: TGTGCCAGCACTTTGGGGGGGCGGGAGCAGTACTTC. Translation gives CASTLGGREQYF.

This clone showed up just once. The chain carries TRBV18 and TRBJ1-4; 12 positions agree with TRBD1. The CDR3 loop spans 16 amino acids. The germline CDR1 and CDR2 sequences are KGHSH and LQKENI. The junction had 7 bases not matched to a gene; V was cut back by 6 bases and J by 5 bases. DNA of the CDR3: TGTGCCAGCTCCTCCGGGACAGGGGGCAGGAATGAAAAACTGTTTTTT. This gives the protein CASSSGTGGRNEKLFF.

The CDR3 loop is CATSGGLTQETQYF. The DNA for the CDR3 is TGTGCCACCAGTGGTGGACTAACACAAGAGACCCAGTACTTC. The chain recombines TRBV24-1 with TRBJ2-5, with a tentative D call TRBD2 (6 bases). The CDR3 is 14 residues long. V shed 5 bases and J shed 2 bases, with 11 bases lying between them. Germline CDR1 is KGHDR and CDR2 is SFDVKD.

CDR3 nucleotide sequence: TGCAGCGTCAGGACAGGGGCCAACACTGAAGCTTTCTTT. Its translation is CSVRTGANTEAFF. The chain is built from TRBV29-1 and TRBJ1-1, with 9 bases fitting TRBD1. V lost 6 bases to trimming and J lost 2 bases; unmatched junction nucleotides: 4. The CDR3 totals 13 residues. The V gene's germline CDR1 is SQVTM and CDR2 ANQGSEA.

The chain combines TRBV5-1 with TRBJ2-1; 9 nucleotides align to TRBD1. The CDR3 is made up of 15 amino acids. V shed 4 bases, J shed 8 bases, and the junction held 10 bases outside the gene matches. CDR1 is SGHRS and CDR2 is YFSETQ in the germline V gene. The DNA of the CDR3 is TGCGCCAGCAGCGTACCCGGGACAGGGTTTGATGAGCAGTTCTTC. This encodes CASSVPGTGFDEQFF.

The chain employs TRBV19 and TRBJ1-2; no definite D call. Germline V gene data show CDR1 as LNHDA and CDR2 as SQIVND (reference sequence). Trimming pared 6 bases from V and 7 bases from J, leaving 21 bases between. The CDR3 length is 15 residues. The CDR3, as DNA: TGTGCCAGTAGGCCAATCTACTCGGACTCCCCTGGCTACACCTTC. Translated, it gives CASRPIYSDSPGYTF.

The chain couples TRBV11-2 to TRBJ2-1; D is uncertain. V lost 1 base, J lost 4 bases, and 20 bases lay in between. The germline V gene has CDR1 SGHAT and CDR2 FQNNGV. The CDR3 spans 18 residues. This CDR3 is CASSLGLAVSFFYNEQFF. In nucleotides, the CDR3 is TGTGCCAGCAGCTTAGGTCTCGCGGTCAGTTTTTTTTACAATGAGCAGTTCTTC. Using reference TRBV11-2 and TRBJ2-1 for the parts outside the CDR3, the full variable domain is EAGVAQSPRYKIIEKRQSVAFWCNPISGHATLYWYQQILGQGPKLLIQFQNNGVVDDSQLPKDRFSAERLKGVDSTLKIQPAKLEDSAVYLCASSLGLAVSFFYNEQFFGPGTRLTVL.

The chain is built from TRBV19 and TRBJ1-3; 8 bases match TRBD1. The CDR3 consists of 15 residues. Germline values: CDR1 LNHDA, CDR2 SQIVND (reference sequence). V dropped 6 bases and J dropped 2; count of bases not matched to a gene: 6. In nucleotides, the CDR3 is TGTGCCAGTAGAGGACAGGGTGGTACTGGAAACACCATATATTTT. Translation gives CASRGQGGTGNTIYF.

The chain uses TRBV5-5 and TRBJ2-7, with D perhaps TRBD1 (6 bases). Looked up from germline, CDR1 is SGHKS and CDR2 is YYEKEE (reference sequence). V shed 4 bases and J shed 3 bases, with 20 bases lying between them. This CDR3 contains 16 residues. This chain's CDR3 is CASSTTGTTSDYEQYF. DNA of the CDR3: TGTGCCAGCAGCACGACCGGGACAACTTCAGACTACGAGCAGTACTTC. The full variable domain, its missing parts supplied by reference TRBV5-5 and TRBJ2-7, is DAGVTQSPTHLIKTRGQQVTLRCSPISGHKSVSWYQQVLGQGPQFIFQYYEKEERGRGNFPDRFSARQFPNYSSELNVNALLLGDSALYLCASSTTGTTSDYEQYFGPGTRLTVT.

V is TRBV7-3 and J is TRBJ1-2, with TRBD1 matching 9 bases. Germline V gives CDR1 SGHTA, CDR2 FQGTGA. V shed 2 bases, J shed 8 bases, and the junction held 3 bases outside the gene matches. The CDR3 is 13 amino acids. The CDR3 sequence is CASSLDRGSGYTF. CDR3 bases: TGTGCCAGCAGCTTAGACAGGGGGAGCGGCTACACCTTC.

Details on this clone: The junction and the germline gene differ at one end; a read error may be behind it. The chain combines TRBV3-1 (or the pseudogene TRBV3-2) with TRBJ2-1, with 10 bases matching TRBD2. The CDR3 spans 20 residues. In germline, CDR1 is LGHDT, CDR2 YNNKEL (reference sequence). CDR3 sequence reads: CASSQAYPTISGRAQDEQFF. The DNA of the CDR3 is TGTGCCAGCAGTCAAGCTTACCCAACGATCAGCGGGAGGGCCCAGGATGAGCAGTTCTTC.

Notes on this clone: Germline is not matched at one junction end, which may reflect a read error. The CDR3 nucleotides are TGTGCCAGCAGTGCGGGGTATAAGGACTTC. Translating gives CASSAGYKDF. The V gene is TRBV2, the J gene TRBJ2-7, with D tentatively TRBD2 (5 bases). This CDR3 is 10 amino acids long. Germline CDR1 is SNHLY and CDR2 is FYNNEI.

The chain combines TRBV29-1 with TRBJ2-1; D unclear. The V gene's germline CDR1 is SQVTM and CDR2 ANQGSEA. This CDR3 spans 12 amino acids. The ends were cut back, 6 bases at V and 8 bases at J, with 14 bases in the middle. Here the CDR3 DNA reads TGCAGCGTGCGCTCCCGCGGTGATGAGCAGTTCTTC. Protein sequence: CSVRSRGDEQFF.

This chain joins TRBV3-1 (or the pseudogene TRBV3-2) and TRBJ2-7; D unresolved. There are 11 residues in the CDR3. Germline assignment: CDR1 LGHDT and CDR2 YNNKEL (reference sequence). Trimming removed 1 base at V and 7 bases at J, with 5 bases between. As DNA, the CDR3 is TGTGCCAGCAGCCAAGGTGGGGAGCAGTACTTC. Amino acid sequence: CASSQGGEQYF.

The V and J genes are TRBV15 and TRBJ1-4; D perhaps matches TRBD1 (6 bases). There are 16 residues in the CDR3. The V gene's germline CDR1 is LNHNV and CDR2 YYDKDF (reference sequence). V lost 0 bases to trimming and J lost 7 bases, with 15 bases between them. In DNA, the CDR3 is TGTGCCACCAGCAGAGATCACGGGGGCGCGGGTGAAAAACTGTTTTTT. As protein: CATSRDHGGAGEKLFF.

The chain uses TRBV18 and TRBJ1-2; D unresolved. Trimming took 2 bases from V and 8 from J, leaving 24 bases between them. Germline values: CDR1 KGHSH, CDR2 LQKENI. There are 17 residues in the CDR3. CDR3 region: CASSPEVSPVRSWGYTF. CDR3 nucleotides: TGTGCCAGCTCACCAGAAGTGTCGCCAGTCCGATCGTGGGGCTACACCTTC.

J is TRBJ1-1 and V is TRBV3-1 (or the pseudogene TRBV3-2); D might be TRBD1 (6 bases). Looked up from germline, CDR1 is LGHDT and CDR2 is YNNKEL (reference sequence). Trimming removed 1 base at V and 3 bases at J, with 12 bases between. The CDR3 loop spans 15 amino acids. CDR3 bases: TGTGCCAGCAGCCAAGTCAGGGGACTAGACACTGAAGCTTTCTTT. It yields the protein CASSQVRGLDTEAFF.

V usage is TRBV4-3 and J usage is TRBJ2-7, with 7 positions matching TRBD2. This CDR3 has 14 amino acids. Per germline, CDR1 LGHNA and CDR2 YSLEER. With V trimmed by 3 bases and J by 0 bases, 2 bases remained unmatched. CDR3 nucleotides: TGCGCCAGCAGCCAGGGACTACCCTCCTACGAGCAGTACTTC. Translated: CASSQGLPSYEQYF.

This chain links TRBV3-1 (or the pseudogene TRBV3-2) with TRBJ1-1; D is undetermined. CDR1 is LGHDT and CDR2 is YNNKEL in the germline V gene (reference sequence). Trimming stripped 1 base from V and 12 bases from J, with 9 bases between. The CDR3 is 11 residues long. CDR3 amino acids: CASSQGLGTFF. For the CDR3, the DNA is TGTGCCAGCAGCCAAGGCCTTGGCACTTTCTTT.

The chain combines TRBV11-2 with TRBJ2-6; possible D gene TRBD1, 6 bases. From germline, CDR1 is SGHAT and CDR2 FQNNGV. V was shortened by 5 bases and J by 0 bases, with 11 bases between the two germline ends. This CDR3 is built from 16 residues. The CDR3 nucleotides read TGTGCCAGCAGCCCAACAGGGCGCTCTGGGGCCAACGTCCTGACTTTC. It is translated as CASSPTGRSGANVLTF.

The gene calls are TRBV5-6 and TRBJ1-5; D remains unclear. The CDR3 runs to 12 residues. V lost 2 bases, J lost 5 bases, and 5 bases lay in between. The germline V gene has CDR1 SGHDT and CDR2 YYEEEE. CDR3 amino acids: CASSFGDQPQHF. DNA for the CDR3: TGTGCCAGCAGCTTTGGCGATCAGCCCCAGCATTTT.

V gene TRBV9 combines with J gene TRBJ1-1; D unresolved. Looked up from germline, CDR1 is SGDLS and CDR2 is YYNGEE. There are 14 residues in the CDR3. Trimming shortened V by 4 bases and J by 5 bases, and 15 bases separated the two germline ends. CDR3 in amino acids: CASSRTEPGTEAFF. CDR3 nucleotide sequence: TGTGCCAGCAGCCGCACAGAGCCGGGGACTGAAGCTTTCTTT.

This chain links TRBV15 with TRBJ2-2; 7 positions match TRBD1. Trimming cost V 2 bases and J 0 bases; bases outside gene matches: 0. The CDR3 consists of 15 residues. Germline CDR1 is LNHNV and CDR2 is YYDKDF (reference sequence). CDR3 in amino acids: CATSRQGANTGELFF. The CDR3 nucleotides are TGTGCCACCAGCAGACAGGGGGCGAACACCGGGGAGCTGTTTTTT.